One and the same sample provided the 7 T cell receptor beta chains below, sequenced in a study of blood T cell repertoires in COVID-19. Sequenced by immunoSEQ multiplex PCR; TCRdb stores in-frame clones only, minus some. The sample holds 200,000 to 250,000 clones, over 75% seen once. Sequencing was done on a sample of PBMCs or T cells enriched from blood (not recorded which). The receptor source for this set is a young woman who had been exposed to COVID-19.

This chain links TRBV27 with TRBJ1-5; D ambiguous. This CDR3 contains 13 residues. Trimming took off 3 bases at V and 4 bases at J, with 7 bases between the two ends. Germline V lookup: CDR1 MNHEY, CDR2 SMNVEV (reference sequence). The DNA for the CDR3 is TGTGCCAGCAGTTTTACGGGAAATCAGCCCCAGCATTTT. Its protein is CASSFTGNQPQHF.

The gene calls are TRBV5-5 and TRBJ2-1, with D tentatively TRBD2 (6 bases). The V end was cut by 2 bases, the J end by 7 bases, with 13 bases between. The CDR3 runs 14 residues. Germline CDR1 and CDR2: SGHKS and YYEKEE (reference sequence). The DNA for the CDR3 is TGTGCCAGCAGCTTTTTGCGGGAAGGGAATGAGCAGTTCTTC. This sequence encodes CASSFLREGNEQFF.

CDR3 sequence reads: CASSKDRGQETQYF. The CDR3 bases are TGTGCCAGCAGCAAAGACAGGGGACAAGAGACCCAGTACTTC. V is TRBV7-2 and J is TRBJ2-5; 8 bases line up with TRBD1. With V trimmed by 5 bases and J by 2 bases, 4 bases remained unmatched. The CDR3 loop spans 14 amino acids. Germline CDR1 and CDR2: SGHTA and FQGNSA.

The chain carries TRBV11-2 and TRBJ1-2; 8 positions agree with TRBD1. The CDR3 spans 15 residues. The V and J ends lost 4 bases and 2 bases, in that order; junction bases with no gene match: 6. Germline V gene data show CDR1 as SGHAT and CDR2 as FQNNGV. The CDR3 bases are TGTGCCAGCAGCTACGGGACAGGAGACAACTATGGCTACACCTTC. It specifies CASSYGTGDNYGYTF. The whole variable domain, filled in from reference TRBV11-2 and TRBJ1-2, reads EAGVAQSPRYKIIEKRQSVAFWCNPISGHATLYWYQQILGQGPKLLIQFQNNGVVDDSQLPKDRFSAERLKGVDSTLKIQPAKLEDSAVYLCASSYGTGDNYGYTFGSGTRLTVV.

In DNA form, the CDR3 reads TGCGCCAGCAGCCAAGATTTAGCGGAAATCTACAATGAGCAGTTCTTC. It yields the protein CASSQDLAEIYNEQFF. The V and J genes are TRBV4-1 and TRBJ2-1; tentative D call: TRBD2 (6 bases). This CDR3 spans 16 amino acids. Germline lookup yields CDR1 MGHRA and CDR2 YSYEKL. The V and J ends lost 0 bases and 3 bases respectively, with 12 bases between them.

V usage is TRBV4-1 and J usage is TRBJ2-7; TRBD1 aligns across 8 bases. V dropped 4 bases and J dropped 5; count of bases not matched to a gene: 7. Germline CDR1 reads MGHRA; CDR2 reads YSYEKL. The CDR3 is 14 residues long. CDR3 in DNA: TGCGCCAGCAGCCCCTGGACAGGGAAAAACGAGCAGTACTTC. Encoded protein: CASSPWTGKNEQYF.

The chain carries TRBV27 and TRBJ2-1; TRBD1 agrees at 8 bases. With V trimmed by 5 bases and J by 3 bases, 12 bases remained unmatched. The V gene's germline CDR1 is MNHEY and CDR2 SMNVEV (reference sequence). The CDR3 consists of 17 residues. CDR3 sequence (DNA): TGTGCCAGCAGTCCTCGGACAGGGAGCTTACTCTACAATGAGCAGTTCTTC. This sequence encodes CASSPRTGSLLYNEQFF.